In its sample, the clone carrying this TCR beta chain was seen a few times. Antigen specificity is unknown. Sorting captured naive CD8 T cells as CD8+CD4-CCR7+CD45RA+. CDR1 LGHNT and CDR2 FRNRAP come from the germline V gene. V lost 2 bases, J lost 4 bases, and 18 bases lay in between. The CDR3 runs 16 residues. Bulk TCR libraries were made with methods that had been previously described and with listed TCR primers. TCRdb processed the PCR reads anew with MiXCR; each CDR3 protein has one entry. Among 50,000 to 70,000 distinct CDR3 sequences listed, 15% to 20% were seen once. These data originate in a study of molecular identifiers for immune sequencing clone quantification. Whole-study context: In the replicates, RNA derived from approximately 20,000 or 100,000 naive CD8 cells was divided into five parts, and four were sequenced. General study findings and limits: Whereas naive cells kept under 1% of molecules in clones above 20 RNA copies, such clones held over 98% in effectors.

The receptor comes from a human donor in good health. Some libraries in this study had Jurkat cell RNA spiked in. Sequencing was performed on naive CD8+ T cells from blood, with Jurkat cell RNA spiked in. Indicated subset: FACS-sorted CD8+CD4-CCR7+CD45RA+ naive T cells. The J gene is TRBJ2-7, the V gene TRBV12-5; unclear D gene. The CDR3 region is CASGLSQTPTTYEQYF. As DNA, the CDR3 is TGTGCTAGTGGTTTGTCACAGACTCCGACCACTTACGAGCAGTACTTC.